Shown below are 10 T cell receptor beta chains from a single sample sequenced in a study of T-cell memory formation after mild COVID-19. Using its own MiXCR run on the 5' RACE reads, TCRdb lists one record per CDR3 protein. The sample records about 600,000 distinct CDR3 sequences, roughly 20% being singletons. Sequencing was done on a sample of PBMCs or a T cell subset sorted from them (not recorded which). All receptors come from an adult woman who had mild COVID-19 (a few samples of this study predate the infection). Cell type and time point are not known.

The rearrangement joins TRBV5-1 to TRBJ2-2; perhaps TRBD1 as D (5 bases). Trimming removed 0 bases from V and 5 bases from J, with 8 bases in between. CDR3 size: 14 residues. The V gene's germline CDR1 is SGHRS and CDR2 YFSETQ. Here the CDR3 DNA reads TGCGCCAGCAGCTTGGCGTCAGGGACCGGGGAGCTGTTTTTT. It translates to CASSLASGTGELFF.

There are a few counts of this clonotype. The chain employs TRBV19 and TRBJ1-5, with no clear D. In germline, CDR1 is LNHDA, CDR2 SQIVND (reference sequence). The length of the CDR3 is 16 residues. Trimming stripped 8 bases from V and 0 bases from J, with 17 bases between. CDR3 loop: CASADGIGVSNQPQHF. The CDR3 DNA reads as TGTGCCAGTGCAGACGGGATCGGGGTTAGCAATCAGCCCCAGCATTTT.

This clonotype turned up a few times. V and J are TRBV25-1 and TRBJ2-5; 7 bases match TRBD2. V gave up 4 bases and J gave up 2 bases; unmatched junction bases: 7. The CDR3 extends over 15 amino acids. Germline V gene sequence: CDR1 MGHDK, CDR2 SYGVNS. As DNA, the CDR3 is TGTGCCAGCAGTGGGCGGCCGGGACTACAAGAGACCCAGTACTTC. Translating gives CASSGRPGLQETQYF.

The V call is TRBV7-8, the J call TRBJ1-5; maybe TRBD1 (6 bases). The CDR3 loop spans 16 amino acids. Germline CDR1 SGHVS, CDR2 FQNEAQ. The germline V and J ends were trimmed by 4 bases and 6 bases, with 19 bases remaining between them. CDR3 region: CASSSATRQVVQPQHF. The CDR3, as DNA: TGTGCCAGCAGCTCGGCGACAAGACAGGTAGTTCAGCCCCAGCATTTT.

The CDR3 nucleotides read TGCAGTGCTAGAGGACTAGCGTTATACAATGAGCAGTTCTTC. This encodes CSARGLALYNEQFF. V is TRBV20-1 and J is TRBJ2-1, with TRBD2 identical over 8 bases. V gave up 1 base and J gave up 4 bases; unmatched junction bases: 3. Germline V gene sequence: CDR1 DFQATT, CDR2 SNEGSKA (reference sequence). The CDR3 covers 14 residues.

Here the CDR3 reads CASSLRGASGTYEQYF. CDR3 nucleotides: TGTGCCAGCAGCTTAAGGGGGGCTAGCGGGACCTACGAGCAGTACTTC. The rearrangement links TRBV7-2 to TRBJ2-7, with 9 bases aligning to TRBD2. Germline V lookup: CDR1 SGHTA, CDR2 FQGNSA. V shed 2 bases, J shed 2 bases, and the junction held 7 bases outside the gene matches. There are 16 residues in the CDR3.

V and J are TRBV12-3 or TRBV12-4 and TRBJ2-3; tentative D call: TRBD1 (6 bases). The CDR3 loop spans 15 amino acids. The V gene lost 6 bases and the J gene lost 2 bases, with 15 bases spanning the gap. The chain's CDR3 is CASRLTGDNTDTQYF. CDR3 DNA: TGTGCCAGCAGGCTGACAGGAGATAACACAGATACGCAGTATTTT.

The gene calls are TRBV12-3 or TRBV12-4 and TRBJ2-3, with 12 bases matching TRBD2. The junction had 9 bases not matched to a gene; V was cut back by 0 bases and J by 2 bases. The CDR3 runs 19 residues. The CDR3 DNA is TGTGCCAGCAGTTTAGCTGGAACTAGCGGGGGGACATACACAGATACGCAGTATTTT. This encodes CASSLAGTSGGTYTDTQYF.

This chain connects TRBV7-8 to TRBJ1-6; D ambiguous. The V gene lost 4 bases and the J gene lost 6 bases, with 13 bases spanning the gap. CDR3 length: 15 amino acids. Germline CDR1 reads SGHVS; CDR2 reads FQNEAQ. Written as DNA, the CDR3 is TGTGCCAGCAGCTCACTGTCAAGATTTAATTCACCCCTCCACTTT. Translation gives CASSSLSRFNSPLHF.

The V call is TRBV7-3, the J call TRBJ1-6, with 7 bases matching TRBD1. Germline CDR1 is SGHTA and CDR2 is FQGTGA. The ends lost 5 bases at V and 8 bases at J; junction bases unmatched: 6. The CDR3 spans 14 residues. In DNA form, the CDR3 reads TGTGCCAGCAGCCAGGGACAGTGGGATTCACCCCTCCACTTT. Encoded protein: CASSQGQWDSPLHF.